These 17 T cell receptor beta chains came from one sample sequenced in a study of T-cell reconstitution after alpha-beta-depleted transplantation in children. As it was prepared, the TCRbeta library received unique molecular identifiers. TCRdb independently ran MiXCR on the PCR reads; one entry per CDR3 protein. The sample contains about 230,000 distinct CDR3 sequences, 12% of which appear only once. Sequencing was performed on PBMCs from the stem cell graft donor, taken from the stem cell graft. The receptors were gathered from a human donor who donated a stem cell graft to a child with acute lymphoblastic leukemia.

This rearrangement joins TRBV30 to TRBJ2-7; 9 bases map to TRBD1. Trimming took 0 bases from V and 5 from J; bases not matched to a gene: 8. The CDR3 has 15 amino acids. Germline assignment: CDR1 GTSNPN and CDR2 SVGIG (reference sequence). The CDR3 sequence is CAWSVGPRTGDEQYF. The CDR3 DNA sequence: TGTGCCTGGAGTGTAGGGCCGAGGACAGGGGACGAGCAGTACTTC.

This clonotype was recorded at least ten times. This chain links TRBV6-5 with TRBJ2-1; 9 bases line up with TRBD1. The CDR3 has 13 residues. J lost 10 bases, V lost 3 bases, and 4 bases had no gene match. Germline V CDR1 and CDR2: MNHEY, SVGAGI. DNA of the CDR3: TGTGCCAGCAGTTATATACAGGGGGCCGAGCAGTTCTTC. Protein sequence: CASSYIQGAEQFF.

This clonotype was detected many times. This rearrangement joins TRBV10-3 to TRBJ1-6, with D perhaps TRBD1 (5 bases). V dropped 5 bases and J dropped 1 base, with 12 bases sitting between them. Germline V gives CDR1 ENHRY, CDR2 SYGVKD. The CDR3 extends over 16 amino acids. The CDR3 reads CAISNTGGSYNSPLHF. The CDR3 DNA reads TGTGCCATCAGTAATACGGGGGGATCCTATAATTCACCCCTCCACTTT.

Many counts were recorded for this clonotype. CDR3 loop: CASSPPGDHEQFF. CDR3 nucleotides: TGTGCCAGCAGCCCGCCGGGAGACCATGAGCAGTTCTTC. This chain joins TRBV7-3 and TRBJ2-1; a weak D match, TRBD2 (6 bases). Germline lookup yields CDR1 SGHTA and CDR2 FQGTGA. Trimming took 5 bases from V and 8 from J, leaving 13 bases between them. The CDR3 runs 13 residues.

This clonotype was picked up many times. The chain joins TRBV6-5 to TRBJ2-7; D is unclear. Trimming removed 5 bases at V and 3 bases at J, with 8 bases between. The CDR3 has 12 amino acids. Looked up from germline, CDR1 is MNHEY and CDR2 is SVGAGI. The CDR3 spells CASSADGYEQYF. The DNA for the CDR3 is TGTGCCAGCAGTGCGGACGGCTACGAGCAGTACTTC.

The V call is TRBV20-1, the J call TRBJ2-1; 10 nucleotides agree with TRBD2. CDR3 length: 15 residues. V lost 0 bases and J lost 9; bases outside the gene matches: 8. Germline CDR1 DFQATT, CDR2 SNEGSKA (reference sequence). CDR3 loop: CSARDRSGGGGEQFF. The CDR3 nucleotides read TGCAGTGCTAGAGATAGGAGCGGGGGGGGAGGTGAGCAGTTCTTC.

Only a few counts were recorded for this clonotype. CDR3 loop: CASSIPPGQAAYGYTF. CDR3 DNA: TGTGCCAGCAGTATCCCTCCGGGCCAAGCTGCCTATGGCTACACCTTC. The chain uses TRBV28 and TRBJ1-2; D ambiguous. Trimming removed 5 bases from V and 4 bases from J, with 20 bases in between. In germline, CDR1 is MDHEN, CDR2 SYDVKM. This CDR3 region has 16 residues.

Many counts were recorded for this clonotype. V usage is TRBV27 and J usage is TRBJ1-2; D call uncertain. The V gene lost 3 bases and the J gene lost 0 bases, with 17 bases spanning the gap. Germline CDR1 MNHEY, CDR2 SMNVEV (reference sequence). This CDR3 has 17 amino acids. The CDR3 is CASSFFSGSSTNYGYTF. CDR3 coding DNA: TGTGCCAGCAGTTTCTTCTCGGGATCCAGTACTAACTATGGCTACACCTTC.

The chain employs TRBV29-1 and TRBJ2-7; D gene uncertain. Trimming stripped 5 bases from V and 2 bases from J, with 10 bases between. The CDR3 loop spans 12 amino acids. Per the germline V gene, CDR1 is SQVTM and CDR2 is ANQGSEA. CDR3 DNA: TGCAGCGTTAGCCTGGGAACCTACGAGCAGTACTTC. It specifies CSVSLGTYEQYF.

This clonotype was detected only a few times. The chain recombines TRBV18 with TRBJ1-1, with a possible D match to TRBD1 (6 bases). The CDR3 contains 18 residues. Trimming removed 0 bases from V and 0 bases from J, with 17 bases in between. Germline V gene lookup returns CDR1 KGHSH and CDR2 LQKENI. CDR3 sequence: CASSPPQGPGGVNTEAFF. Written as DNA, the CDR3 is TGTGCCAGCTCACCACCACAGGGTCCCGGAGGAGTGAACACTGAAGCTTTCTTT.

This rearrangement joins TRBV3-1 to TRBJ2-2, with a weak D call TRBD2 (5 bases). Per the germline V gene, CDR1 is LGHDT and CDR2 is YNNKEL (reference sequence). The length of the CDR3 is 16 residues. The germline V and J ends were trimmed by 0 bases and 3 bases, with 11 bases remaining between them. The CDR3 coding sequence is TGTGCCAGCAGCCAAGAAAGTCTAGCCTACACCGGGGAGCTGTTTTTT. Protein: CASSQESLAYTGELFF.

The chain has TRBV5-1 and TRBJ2-3, with D perhaps assigned TRBD1 or TRBD2 (7 bases each). This CDR3 is 14 amino acids long. Trimming left V 4 bases short and J 2 bases short, with 11 bases between. Germline V gene data show CDR1 as SGHRS and CDR2 as YFSETQ. The CDR3 DNA reads as TGCGCCAGCAGCCCAGGGGGGGACACAGATACGCAGTATTTT. Translation gives CASSPGGDTDTQYF.

The sample holds many counts of this clonotype. The chain's CDR3 is CASSLRQGAVGELFF. Written as DNA, the CDR3 is TGTGCCAGCAGTTTGCGTCAGGGGGCTGTCGGGGAGCTGTTTTTT. The rearrangement joins TRBV12-3 or TRBV12-4 to TRBJ2-2, with 8 bases that match TRBD1. V lost 3 bases and J lost 7; bases outside the gene matches: 7. This CDR3 has 15 amino acids.

CDR3 loop: CSARRGANQPQHF. The CDR3 DNA follows: TGCAGTGCTAGGCGAGGTGCCAATCAGCCCCAGCATTTT. The J gene is TRBJ1-5, the V gene TRBV20-1; no clear D gene. Trimming took off 3 bases at V and 3 bases at J, with 9 bases between the two ends. CDR3 length: 13 amino acids. Germline V gives CDR1 DFQATT, CDR2 SNEGSKA (reference sequence).

This clonotype occurred many times. Here the CDR3 reads CATSREAGSYEQYF. CDR3 coding DNA: TGTGCCACCAGCAGAGAAGCAGGGTCCTACGAGCAGTACTTC. The rearrangement uses TRBV15 and TRBJ2-7, with a weak D call TRBD1 (5 bases). Trimming stripped 0 bases from V and 1 base from J, with 7 bases between. Germline V gene data show CDR1 as LNHNV and CDR2 as YYDKDF (reference sequence). The CDR3 is made up of 14 amino acids.

To note about this clonotype: A much larger clone differs from this one at a single base, so this may be a read error. The chain employs TRBV12-3 or TRBV12-4 and TRBJ2-7; D not resolved. This CDR3 region has 13 residues. The CDR3 protein is CASSSRFSYEHYF. The CDR3 coding sequence is TGTGCCAGCAGTTCACGGTTCTCCTACGAGCATTACTTC.

This clonotype was counted many times. The chain joins TRBV24-1 to TRBJ2-6; tentatively, D is TRBD1 (5 bases). CDR1 and CDR2 (germline): KGHDR, SFDVKD. The CDR3 covers 15 residues. The V gene lost 4 bases and the J gene lost 4 bases, with 10 bases spanning the gap. The CDR3 sequence is CATSETGSGANVLTF. CDR3 DNA: TGTGCCACCAGTGAAACAGGCTCAGGGGCCAACGTCCTGACTTTC.